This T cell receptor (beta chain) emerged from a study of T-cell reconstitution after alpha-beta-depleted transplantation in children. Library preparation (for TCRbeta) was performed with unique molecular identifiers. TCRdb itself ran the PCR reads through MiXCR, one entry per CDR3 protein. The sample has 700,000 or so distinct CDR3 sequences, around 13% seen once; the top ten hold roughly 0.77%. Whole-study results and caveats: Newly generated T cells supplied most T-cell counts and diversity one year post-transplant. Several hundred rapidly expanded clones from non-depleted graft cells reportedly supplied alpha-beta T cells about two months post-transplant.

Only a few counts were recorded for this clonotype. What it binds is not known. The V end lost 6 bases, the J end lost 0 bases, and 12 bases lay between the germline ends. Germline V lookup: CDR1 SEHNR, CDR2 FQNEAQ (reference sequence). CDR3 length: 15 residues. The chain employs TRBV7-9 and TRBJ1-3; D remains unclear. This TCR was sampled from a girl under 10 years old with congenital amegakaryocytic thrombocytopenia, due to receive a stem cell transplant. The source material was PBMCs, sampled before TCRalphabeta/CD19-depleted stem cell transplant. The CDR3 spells CASRPGHFSGNTIYF. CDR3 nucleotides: TGTGCCAGCAGACCCGGGCATTTCTCTGGAAACACCATATATTTT.